Listed below are T cell receptor beta chains from one sample, sequenced in a study of blood T cell repertoires in COVID-19. Profiled with immunoSEQ multiplex PCR; TCRdb holds only in-frame clones, not every one. The repertoire has more than 130,000 clones, about 88% of them found once; the top ten carry 10%. The sample taken for sequencing was peripheral blood. These receptors originate from a middle-aged man with active or convalescent COVID-19. Each CDR3 is given with its conserved first and last residue. The D gene is left open where the match is weak. A clone size is listed for some rows: how often the clone was seen (once, few, many), or a class if it is expanded.

abundance: NA
j_gene: TRBJ2-7
d_gene: NA
v_gene: TRBV11-2
CDR3nt: TGTGCCAGTTCACGGGGATTCCTGGGCGAGCAGTACTTC
CDR3aa: CASSRGFLGEQYF

abundance: NA
j_gene: TRBJ2-1
d_gene: NA
v_gene: TRBV11-3
CDR3nt: TGTGCCAGCAGCGCAACCGGGGATGAGCAGTTCTTC
CDR3aa: CASSATGDEQFF

abundance: NA
j_gene: TRBJ2-3
d_gene: TRBD2
v_gene: TRBV6-2/TRBV6-3
CDR3nt: TGTGCCAGCAGTCCGGCGTGGGGGACTAGCGGGGGCACAGATACGCAGTATTTT
CDR3aa: CASSPAWGTSGGTDTQYF

abundance: NA
j_gene: TRBJ1-6
d_gene: NA
v_gene: TRBV28
CDR3nt: TGTGCCACCGGTACCCAGGGCAGGGGAAAGAATTCACCCCTCCACTTT
CDR3aa: CATGTQGRGKNSPLHF

abundance: NA
j_gene: TRBJ1-2
d_gene: NA
v_gene: TRBV21-1
CDR3nt: TGTGCCAGCAGCGGTACAGCCGACACCTTC
CDR3aa: CASSGTADTF

abundance: NA
j_gene: TRBJ2-2
d_gene: TRBD2
v_gene: TRBV19
CDR3nt: TGTGCCAGTATGAAAAGTAGCGGGAGATCGGACACCGGGGAGCTGTTTTTT
CDR3aa: CASMKSSGRSDTGELFF

abundance: once
j_gene: TRBJ2-7
d_gene: TRBD2
v_gene: TRBV28
CDR3nt: TGTGCCAGCCTATCTAGCGGGAGGTCCTACGAGCAGTACTTC
CDR3aa: CASLSSGRSYEQYF

abundance: NA
j_gene: TRBJ1-3
d_gene: NA
v_gene: TRBV6-2/TRBV6-3
CDR3nt: TGTGCCAGCCGCCCGGCGGGTTACTCTGGAAACACCATATATTTT
CDR3aa: CASRPAGYSGNTIYF

abundance: NA
j_gene: TRBJ2-1
d_gene: TRBD2
v_gene: TRBV9
CDR3nt: TGTGCCAGCAGCTCCCATACTAGCGGGACGAACAATGAGCAGTTCTTC
CDR3aa: CASSSHTSGTNNEQFF

abundance: few
j_gene: TRBJ2-5
d_gene: NA
v_gene: TRBV2
CDR3nt: TGTGCCAGCAGTTGGAGGGCCCAAGAGACCCAGTACTTC
CDR3aa: CASSWRAQETQYF